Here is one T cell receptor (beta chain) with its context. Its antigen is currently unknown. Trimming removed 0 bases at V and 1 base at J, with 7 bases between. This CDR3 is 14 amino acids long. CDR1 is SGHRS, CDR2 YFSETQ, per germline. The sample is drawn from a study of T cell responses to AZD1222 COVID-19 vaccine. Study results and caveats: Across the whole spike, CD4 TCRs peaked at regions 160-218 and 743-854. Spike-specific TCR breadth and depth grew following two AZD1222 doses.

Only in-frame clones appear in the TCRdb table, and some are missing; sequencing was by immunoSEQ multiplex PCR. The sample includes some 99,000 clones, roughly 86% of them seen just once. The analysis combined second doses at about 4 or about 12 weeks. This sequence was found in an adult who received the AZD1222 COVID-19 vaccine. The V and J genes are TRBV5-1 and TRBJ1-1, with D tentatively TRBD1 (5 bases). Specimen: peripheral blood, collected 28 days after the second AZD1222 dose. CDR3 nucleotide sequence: TGCGCCAGCAGCTTGGCCAGGGCGAACACTGAAGCTTTCTTT. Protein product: CASSLARANTEAFF. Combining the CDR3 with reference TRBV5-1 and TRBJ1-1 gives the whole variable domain KAGVTQTPRYLIKTRGQQVTLSCSPISGHRSVSWYQQTPGQGLQFLFEYFSETQRNKGNFPGRFSGRQFSNSRSEMNVSTLELGDSALYLCASSLARANTEAFFGQGTRLTVV.